The clone carrying this TCR beta chain was counted only a few times. Its specificity is not known. The sample belongs to a study of CD8 T cells in ankylosing spondylitis. Study outcomes and limitations: It was reported that disease-linked clones were significantly enriched in matched ankylosing spondylitis synovial fluid.

Trimming cost V 4 bases and J 4 bases, with 20 bases left between them. The V gene's germline CDR1 is SGHTS and CDR2 YDEGEE. There are 16 residues in the CDR3. Quantitative 5'-RACE with molecular barcodes generated TCR beta libraries. Each CDR3 protein is one row after TCRdb ran MiXCR on the 5' RACE reads. This table has roughly 230,000 distinct CDR3 sequences, 18% appearing once. The material sequenced was blood, either unsorted or a sorted T cell fraction (not recorded which). This receptor was identified in a male donor with ankylosing spondylitis or in good health (not recorded which). The chain recombines TRBV5-8 with TRBJ1-2; possibly TRBD1 for D (5 bases). CDR3 in DNA: TGTGCCAGCAGCCAAAGCATGGGGGGGGTTGCCTATGGCTACACCTTC. Translating it yields CASSQSMGGVAYGYTF.